This is a list of T cell receptor beta chains from one sample in a study of blood T cell repertoires in COVID-19. TCRdb's table, derived via immunoSEQ multiplex PCR, lists solely in-frame clones and lacks some. Among some 190,000 clones listed, about 70% were seen once. The sample consisted of peripheral blood. The receptors stem from a woman aged 45-65 years with active or convalescent COVID-19. The CDR3 runs from the conserved cysteine through the conserved F or W. The order of the fields is J gene, clone size, V gene, D gene, CDR3 DNA, CDR3 protein. A D gene is named only where the DNA matches it firmly. Size values are once, few and many counts, or a class for expanded clones, and some rows have none.

J gene: TRBJ2-7; clone size: -; V gene: TRBV29-1; D gene: -; CDR3 DNA: TGCAGCGTTGATTACGGGTTTCACAACGAGCAGTACTTC; CDR3 protein: CSVDYGFHNEQYF
J gene: TRBJ1-6; clone size: few; V gene: TRBV27; D gene: TRBD1; CDR3 DNA: TGTGCCAGCAGTTTTGCGAGGGGGCGTAATTCACCCCTCCACTTT; CDR3 protein: CASSFARGRNSPLHF
J gene: TRBJ1-2; clone size: -; V gene: TRBV25-1; D gene: TRBD1; CDR3 DNA: TGTGCCAGCAGTGAATGGGCGGGACAGGGAGTAGGAGGCTACACCTTC; CDR3 protein: CASSEWAGQGVGGYTF
J gene: TRBJ2-3; clone size: -; V gene: TRBV24-1; D gene: TRBD2; CDR3 DNA: TGTGCCACCAGTGACGGGACTAGCGGGGCCACGCAGTATTTT; CDR3 protein: CATSDGTSGATQYF
J gene: TRBJ2-1; clone size: many; V gene: TRBV7-3; D gene: TRBD2; CDR3 DNA: TGTGCCAGCAGCTTAAAAGCGGGGGGGATGGATGAGCAGTTCTTC; CDR3 protein: CASSLKAGGMDEQFF
J gene: TRBJ2-5; clone size: -; V gene: TRBV30; D gene: -; CDR3 DNA: TGTGCCTGGAGTGCTCCCGGGGTGGGGGCAGAGACCCAGTACTTC; CDR3 protein: CAWSAPGVGAETQYF
J gene: TRBJ1-1; clone size: -; V gene: TRBV7-2; D gene: -; CDR3 DNA: TGTGCCAGCAGCCTCCGACTGGGTGAGAACACTGAAGCTTTCTTT; CDR3 protein: CASSLRLGENTEAFF
J gene: TRBJ1-6; clone size: -; V gene: TRBV11-2; D gene: TRBD1; CDR3 DNA: TGTGCCAGCAGCTCAAACAGGGGGAAAAATTCACCCCTCCACTTT; CDR3 protein: CASSSNRGKNSPLHF
J gene: TRBJ1-1; clone size: -; V gene: TRBV6-5; D gene: -; CDR3 DNA: TGTGCCAGCAGTTACTCCCCAGGGCGCCCTGAAGCTTTCTTT; CDR3 protein: CASSYSPGRPEAFF
J gene: TRBJ2-4; clone size: once; V gene: TRBV7-2; D gene: TRBD1; CDR3 DNA: TGTGCCAGCAGCTTAGAAGGACAGGTCAAAAACATTCAGTACTTC; CDR3 protein: CASSLEGQVKNIQYF
J gene: TRBJ1-2; clone size: few; V gene: TRBV28; D gene: -; CDR3 DNA: TGTGCCAGCAGTTTAACAACTCTTGGGCAGGGTGGCGCTGGCTACACCTTC; CDR3 protein: CASSLTTLGQGGAGYTF
J gene: TRBJ2-3; clone size: -; V gene: TRBV7-2; D gene: -; CDR3 DNA: TGTGCCAGCAGCCCCCAGGTTGAGATCACAGATACGCAGTATTTT; CDR3 protein: CASSPQVEITDTQYF
J gene: TRBJ2-1; clone size: -; V gene: TRBV29-1; D gene: TRBD2; CDR3 DNA: TGCAGCGTGGATAGCGGGGCGGCCTACAATGAGCAGTTCTTC; CDR3 protein: CSVDSGAAYNEQFF
J gene: TRBJ1-2; clone size: -; V gene: TRBV12-1; D gene: -; CDR3 DNA: TGTGCCAGCAGCCCCCCCTGCGGGACAGGGTCTAGCTACTATGGCTACACCTTC; CDR3 protein: CASSPPCGTGSSYYGYTF
J gene: TRBJ2-5; clone size: -; V gene: TRBV27; D gene: -; CDR3 DNA: TGTGCCAGCAGTCCGACATACTCCCAAGAGACCCAGTACTTC; CDR3 protein: CASSPTYSQETQYF
J gene: TRBJ1-2; clone size: -; V gene: TRBV20-1; D gene: -; CDR3 DNA: TGCAGTGCTAGTGTTAACGGACTACTCTATGGCTACACCTTC; CDR3 protein: CSASVNGLLYGYTF
J gene: TRBJ1-3; clone size: once; V gene: TRBV28; D gene: -; CDR3 DNA: TGTGCCAGCAGTCCTCCCCCGGGAACTGGAAACACCATATATTTT; CDR3 protein: CASSPPPGTGNTIYF
J gene: TRBJ1-1; clone size: -; V gene: TRBV5-5; D gene: -; CDR3 DNA: TGTGCCAGCAGCTTGGCCGGGGCGGGGTGGACTGAAGCTTTCTTT; CDR3 protein: CASSLAGAGWTEAFF
J gene: TRBJ2-3; clone size: -; V gene: TRBV5-5; D gene: TRBD2; CDR3 DNA: TGTGCCAGCAGCCCACTAGCGGGGGAGACAGATACGCAGTATTTT; CDR3 protein: CASSPLAGETDTQYF
J gene: TRBJ1-3; clone size: -; V gene: TRBV10-1; D gene: -; CDR3 DNA: TGCGCCAGCAGGCAGACAGGCTCTGGAAACACCATATATTTT; CDR3 protein: CASRQTGSGNTIYF
J gene: TRBJ1-6; clone size: once; V gene: TRBV2; D gene: -; CDR3 DNA: TGTGCCAGCAGTGGGAAGGGGATAGGGTCACCCCTCCACTTT; CDR3 protein: CASSGKGIGSPLHF
J gene: TRBJ2-5; clone size: -; V gene: TRBV5-5; D gene: -; CDR3 DNA: TGTGCCAGCAGCTGGGGGCTTAGCGAGACCCAGTACTTC; CDR3 protein: CASSWGLSETQYF
J gene: TRBJ2-1; clone size: once; V gene: TRBV7-2; D gene: -; CDR3 DNA: TGTGCCAGCAGCTTGAACGTCCTGGAGCGGCGTGAGCAGTTCTTC; CDR3 protein: CASSLNVLERREQFF
J gene: TRBJ1-6; clone size: -; V gene: TRBV10-2; D gene: -; CDR3 DNA: TGCGCCAGCACCTCAGAAACGACAGTGGGGAATTCACCCCTCCACTTT; CDR3 protein: CASTSETTVGNSPLHF
J gene: TRBJ2-3; clone size: -; V gene: TRBV6-6; D gene: TRBD1; CDR3 DNA: TGTGCCAGCAGTTACTCGAGGGACAGGGGAGATACGCAGTATTTT; CDR3 protein: CASSYSRDRGDTQYF
J gene: TRBJ1-6; clone size: -; V gene: TRBV6-2/TRBV6-3; D gene: -; CDR3 DNA: TGTGCCAGCAGTTACGGGGAGTTAATTTCACCCCTCCACTTT; CDR3 protein: CASSYGELISPLHF
J gene: TRBJ2-5; clone size: -; V gene: TRBV19; D gene: TRBD2; CDR3 DNA: TGTGCCAGTAGTATCCACGGGACTAGCGGGAGGGGGGAGACCCAGTACTTC; CDR3 protein: CASSIHGTSGRGETQYF
J gene: TRBJ2-7; clone size: -; V gene: TRBV5-6; D gene: -; CDR3 DNA: TGTGCCAGCAGCTTGGTAGTCCGGTCCTACGAGCAGTACTTC; CDR3 protein: CASSLVVRSYEQYF
J gene: TRBJ2-1; clone size: -; V gene: TRBV7-9; D gene: -; CDR3 DNA: TGTGCCAGCAGCTTAATCAGGGGAGTAGCCTACAATGAGCAGTTCTTC; CDR3 protein: CASSLIRGVAYNEQFF
J gene: TRBJ2-2; clone size: -; V gene: TRBV5-4; D gene: TRBD2; CDR3 DNA: TGTGCCAGCAGCCGCCGACTAGCGGGAGCAACCGGGGAGCTGTTTTTT; CDR3 protein: CASSRRLAGATGELFF
J gene: TRBJ2-7; clone size: -; V gene: TRBV28; D gene: -; CDR3 DNA: TGTGCCAGCAGTTTGACAGGACCAGCCTACGAGCAGTACTTC; CDR3 protein: CASSLTGPAYEQYF
J gene: TRBJ1-1; clone size: -; V gene: TRBV16; D gene: -; CDR3 DNA: TGTGCCAGCAGCCCAGAAAACACTGAAGCTTTCTTT; CDR3 protein: CASSPENTEAFF
J gene: TRBJ2-5; clone size: -; V gene: TRBV13; D gene: TRBD2; CDR3 DNA: TGTGCCAGCAGCTCACTAGCGGGGGAGACCCAGTACTTC; CDR3 protein: CASSSLAGETQYF
J gene: TRBJ2-3; clone size: -; V gene: TRBV3-1/TRBV3-2; D gene: TRBD2; CDR3 DNA: TGTGCCAGCAGCCAAGAAGCGGGGGCCAGCAGGCGCTATTTT; CDR3 protein: CASSQEAGASRRYF
J gene: TRBJ1-6; clone size: many; V gene: TRBV30; D gene: -; CDR3 DNA: TGTGCCTGGAGTGTACCAGGACAGTTGGGTTCACCCCTCCACTTT; CDR3 protein: CAWSVPGQLGSPLHF
J gene: TRBJ2-7; clone size: -; V gene: TRBV7-8; D gene: TRBD2; CDR3 DNA: TGTGCCAGCAGCTCAACCGGGACTAGCGTTAAAACCCCCTACGAGCAGTACTTC; CDR3 protein: CASSSTGTSVKTPYEQYF
J gene: TRBJ1-1; clone size: -; V gene: TRBV18; D gene: TRBD1; CDR3 DNA: TGTGCCAGCTCACCAGTACAGGGGAGTACTGAAGCTTTCTTT; CDR3 protein: CASSPVQGSTEAFF
J gene: TRBJ1-1; clone size: -; V gene: TRBV5-1; D gene: -; CDR3 DNA: TGCGCCAGCAGCTTGGTTCGGGGTATGAACACTGAAGCTTTCTTT; CDR3 protein: CASSLVRGMNTEAFF
J gene: TRBJ1-6; clone size: -; V gene: TRBV28; D gene: TRBD1; CDR3 DNA: TGTGCCAGCAGTGGAACAGGGGTCGGGGCTAATTCACCCCTCCACTTT; CDR3 protein: CASSGTGVGANSPLHF
J gene: TRBJ2-1; clone size: -; V gene: TRBV15; D gene: -; CDR3 DNA: TGTGCCACCAGCTCCCGTTTTGTAGAGCAGTTCTTC; CDR3 protein: CATSSRFVEQFF
J gene: TRBJ2-7; clone size: few; V gene: TRBV7-9; D gene: TRBD1; CDR3 DNA: TGTGCCAGCAGCCCTGGGACAGGGCCCTACGAGCAGTACTTC; CDR3 protein: CASSPGTGPYEQYF
J gene: TRBJ1-1; clone size: few; V gene: TRBV28; D gene: TRBD1; CDR3 DNA: TGTGCCAGCAGTCCAACTTCGACAGGGGGTTCAGCTTTCTTT; CDR3 protein: CASSPTSTGGSAFF
J gene: TRBJ2-7; clone size: -; V gene: TRBV9; D gene: TRBD1; CDR3 DNA: TGTGCCAGCAGCCCCCGGGACAGCTCCTACGAGCAGTACTTC; CDR3 protein: CASSPRDSSYEQYF
J gene: TRBJ2-2; clone size: -; V gene: TRBV10-3; D gene: -; CDR3 DNA: TGTGCCATCGCACGGGAGAGCAGCGGGGAGCTGTTTTTT; CDR3 protein: CAIARESSGELFF
J gene: TRBJ2-2; clone size: -; V gene: TRBV7-2; D gene: -; CDR3 DNA: TGTGCCAGCAGCTTAAGTTGGGGGGCGAACACCGGGGAGCTGTTTTTT; CDR3 protein: CASSLSWGANTGELFF